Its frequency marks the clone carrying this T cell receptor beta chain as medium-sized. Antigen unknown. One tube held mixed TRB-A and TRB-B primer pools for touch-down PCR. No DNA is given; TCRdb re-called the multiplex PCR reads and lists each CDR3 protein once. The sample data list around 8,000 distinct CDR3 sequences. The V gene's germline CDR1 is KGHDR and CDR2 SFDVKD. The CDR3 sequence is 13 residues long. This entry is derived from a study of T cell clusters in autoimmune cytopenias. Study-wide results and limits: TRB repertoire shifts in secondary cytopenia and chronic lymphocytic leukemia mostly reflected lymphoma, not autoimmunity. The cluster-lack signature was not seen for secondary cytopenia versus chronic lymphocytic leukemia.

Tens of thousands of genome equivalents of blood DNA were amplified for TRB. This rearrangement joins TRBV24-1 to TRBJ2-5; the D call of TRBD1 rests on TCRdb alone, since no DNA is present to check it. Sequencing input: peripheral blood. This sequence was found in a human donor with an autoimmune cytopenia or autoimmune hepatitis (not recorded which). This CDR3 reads CATSGGFGETQYF.